Below, 27 T cell receptor beta chains from the same sample are listed, as sequenced in a study of naive and memory T cell subsets. An equimolar mix of two oligonucleotides served as the beta constant-region primer for TRBC1 and TRBC2. Ligated cDNA was amplified by four rounds of PCR with nested alpha and beta constant-region primers and SP2. From the UMI-ligation and nested PCR reads, TCRdb called clonotypes with MiXCR, one entry per CDR3 protein. Of approximately 8,100 distinct CDR3 sequences listed, 28% are singletons. Sequenced: CD8+ TEMRA cells from blood. The subset was: effector memory re-expressing CD45RA, CD45RA+ CD27-. The receptors shown here come from a human donor in good health.

This clonotype was counted a few times. The rearrangement joins TRBV6-2 or TRBV6-3 to TRBJ1-1; TRBD1 might be the D (5 bases). Trimming shortened V by 0 bases and J by 3 bases, and 14 bases separated the two germline ends. CDR3 length: 16 residues. Germline-derived CDR1 and CDR2 are MNHEY and SVGEGT. The CDR3 DNA reads as TGTGCCAGCAGTTACTCGACGGGGGGTTGGGACACTGAAGCTTTCTTT. It yields the protein CASSYSTGGWDTEAFF.

Of note for this clonotype: It is unclear where the CDR3 begins or ends on the DNA, so no DNA is shown, and the CDR3 is as TCRdb lists it. The rearrangement joins TRBV21-1 to TRBJ2-6; the DNA was not compared with TRBD1, the D call given in the table. TRBV21-1 is a pseudogene segment. The CDR3 region is 19 residues in length, termini included. The CDR3 protein is CASSPKDRQVGTGANVLTF.

The chain has TRBV7-8 and TRBJ1-4; D is perhaps TRBD1 (5 bases). The CDR3 spans 16 residues. Germline V gene lookup returns CDR1 SGHVS and CDR2 FQNEAQ. Trimming shortened V by 5 bases and J by 2 bases, and 15 bases separated the two germline ends. CDR3 protein: CASSVRVSNTNEKLFF. CDR3 DNA sequence: TGTGCCAGCAGCGTCAGGGTTTCCAACACTAATGAAAAACTGTTTTTT. The full variable domain, its missing parts supplied by reference TRBV7-8 and TRBJ1-4, is GAGVSQSPRYKVAKRGQDVALRCDPISGHVSLFWYQQALGQGPEFLTYFQNEAQLDKSGLPSDRFFAERPEGSVSTLKIQRTQQEDSAVYLCASSVRVSNTNEKLFFGSGTQLSVL.

By sample fraction, this clonotype is medium-sized. This sequence joins TRBV27 and TRBJ2-1, with D hard to call. The CDR3 is 13 residues long. Germline lookup yields CDR1 MNHEY and CDR2 SMNVEV (reference sequence). Trimming shortened V by 3 bases and J by 7 bases, and 10 bases separated the two germline ends. This chain's CDR3 is CASSFGPDNEQFF. The CDR3, as DNA: TGTGCCAGCAGTTTTGGGCCAGATAATGAGCAGTTCTTC.

This clonotype was detected a few times. The rearrangement uses TRBV29-1 and TRBJ2-3; 10 bases agree with TRBD2. This CDR3 comprises 15 residues. V gave up 4 bases and J gave up 1 base; unmatched junction bases: 5. Germline V lookup: CDR1 SQVTM, CDR2 ANQGSEA. DNA for the CDR3: TGCAGCGTTGCCCTCGGGACTAGCGGCACAGATACGCAGTATTTT. It translates to CSVALGTSGTDTQYF.

The DNA for the CDR3 is TGTGCCAGCAGCACGACAGGGCCGAATGAGCAGTTCTTC. This codes for CASSTTGPNEQFF. The chain combines TRBV6-6 with TRBJ2-1, with 7 bases identical to TRBD1. Looked up from germline, CDR1 is MNHNY and CDR2 is SVGAGI (reference sequence). V trimming: 6 bases; J trimming: 7 bases; junction bases outside the gene matches: 6. This CDR3 has 13 amino acids.

This clonotype showed up just a few times. This chain connects TRBV20-1 to TRBJ1-3; no firm D call. Germline-derived CDR1 and CDR2 are DFQATT and SNEGSKA (reference sequence). V was trimmed by 0 bases and J by 0 bases, leaving 3 bases between them. This CDR3 contains 13 residues. Written as DNA, the CDR3 is TGCAGTGCTAGAGATGTCTCTGGAAACACCATATATTTT. Amino acids: CSARDVSGNTIYF.

This chain links TRBV6-5 with TRBJ2-7; 11 positions agree with TRBD1. Germline CDR1 and CDR2: MNHEY and SVGAGI. The CDR3 has 15 amino acids. V shed 2 bases and J 0 bases; nucleotides not matched to a gene: 0. The CDR3 DNA reads as TGTGCCAGCAGTTACGGACAGGGGGCCTCCTACGAGCAGTACTTC. Amino acids: CASSYGQGASYEQYF.

The V and J genes are TRBV2 and TRBJ1-2, with 9 bases that match TRBD1. J lost 0 bases, V lost 8 bases, and 7 bases had no gene match. CDR1 is SNHLY, CDR2 FYNNEI, per germline. The CDR3 spans 15 residues. CDR3 amino acids: CASEDGTGSNYGYTF. In nucleotides, the CDR3 is TGTGCCAGCGAAGACGGGACAGGGTCTAACTATGGCTACACCTTC.

This clonotype occurred a few times. The V gene is TRBV5-1, the J gene TRBJ1-1; a possible D gene is TRBD1 (5 bases). The germline V and J ends were trimmed by 4 bases and 6 bases, with 10 bases remaining between them. Per germline, CDR1 SGHRS and CDR2 YFSETQ. This CDR3 spans 12 amino acids. CDR3 in amino acids: CASSLQGPEAFF. CDR3 DNA: TGCGCCAGCAGCCTGCAGGGACCTGAAGCTTTCTTT.

Worth noting for this clonotype: The junction and the germline gene differ at one end; a read error may be behind it. V gene TRBV9 combines with J gene TRBJ2-2; 7 bases line up with TRBD2. The CDR3 is 16 residues long. Germline V gene sequence: CDR1 SGDLS, CDR2 YYNGEE. CDR3 coding DNA: TGTGCCAGCGGCGTCCCAGCGGGACCGAACACCGGGGAGCTGTTTTTT. Its protein product is CASGVPAGPNTGELFF.

The table lists this clonotype with a few counts. The genes are TRBV7-3 and TRBJ1-1; D is unresolved. CDR3 length equals 13 residues. Germline V gene data show CDR1 as SGHTA and CDR2 as FQGTGA. V was cut by 2 bases and J by 0 bases, with 4 bases left in between. As DNA, the CDR3 is TGTGCCAGCAGCTTAGTTGTGAACACTGAAGCTTTCTTT. It is translated as CASSLVVNTEAFF.

This clonotype was counted many times. V is TRBV4-3 and J is TRBJ2-1; D unclear. This CDR3 region has 13 residues. V was trimmed by 0 bases and J by 7 bases, leaving 7 bases between them. From germline, CDR1 is LGHNA and CDR2 YSLEER. CDR3 nucleotide sequence: TGCGCCAGCAGCCAAGAAGCTGAGAATGAGCAGTTCTTC. It encodes CASSQEAENEQFF.

CDR3 in amino acids: CASSLASGGYEQYF. The CDR3 nucleotides read TGTGCCAGCAGTTTGGCTAGCGGGGGCTACGAGCAGTACTTC. This chain connects TRBV27 to TRBJ2-7, with 10 bases matching TRBD2. The CDR3 has 14 amino acids. The J segment lost 3 bases and the V segment lost 3 bases, leaving 2 bases of the junction unmatched. The V gene's germline CDR1 is MNHEY and CDR2 SMNVEV (reference sequence).

This clonotype has a handful of counts. The chain couples TRBV20-1 to TRBJ1-1; 7 nucleotides match TRBD1. Germline lookup yields CDR1 DFQATT and CDR2 SNEGSKA (reference sequence). The CDR3 has 13 residues. Trimming took 3 bases from V and 4 from J; bases not matched to a gene: 5. This CDR3 is CSARAQGSTEAFF. CDR3 bases: TGCAGTGCTAGGGCACAGGGGTCCACTGAAGCTTTCTTT.

This clonotype was seen at least ten times. The rearrangement uses TRBV2 and TRBJ2-4; D gene unclear. The germline V and J ends were trimmed by 8 bases and 5 bases, with 10 bases remaining between them. This CDR3 spans 12 amino acids. The V gene's germline CDR1 is SNHLY and CDR2 FYNNEI. In nucleotides, the CDR3 is TGTGCCAGCGATTGCGGCGAAAACATTCAGTACTTC. This codes for CASDCGENIQYF.

The CDR3 DNA sequence: TGTGCCATCAGTTCCCGGTACGAGCAGTACTTC. Amino acid sequence: CAISSRYEQYF. The chain is built from TRBV10-3 and TRBJ2-7; the D is unclear. Between the trimmed V and J ends, which lost 5 bases and 4 bases, there was a span of 6 bases. This CDR3 is 11 amino acids long. In germline, CDR1 is ENHRY, CDR2 SYGVKD.

In this sample, this clonotype turned up a few times. The V and J genes are TRBV4-3 and TRBJ2-1; 7 nucleotides line up with TRBD1. This CDR3 is 14 amino acids long. The trim removed 1 base at V and 6 bases at J, leaving 3 bases unmatched. The germline gives CDR1 LGHNA, CDR2 YSLEER. For the CDR3, the DNA is TGCGCCAGCAGCCAAGGAGCAGGGGGCAATGAGCAGTTCTTC. Translating it yields CASSQGAGGNEQFF.

V gene TRBV13 combines with J gene TRBJ1-1; unclear D gene. Germline CDR1 reads PRHDT; CDR2 reads FYEKMQ (reference sequence). V shed 5 bases and J shed 1 base, with 8 bases lying between them. The CDR3 contains 13 residues. The CDR3 DNA follows: TGTGCCAGCAGCCCAATGCAGAACACTGAAGCTTTCTTT. Protein sequence: CASSPMQNTEAFF.

This clonotype was observed many times. The chain employs TRBV27 and TRBJ2-3; no reliable D call. V lost 3 bases and J lost 1, with 5 bases in between. CDR1 MNHEY and CDR2 SMNVEV come from the germline V gene (reference sequence). The CDR3 covers 13 residues. The CDR3 reads CASSFGRTDTQYF. The CDR3 nucleotides read TGTGCCAGCAGTTTTGGCCGCACAGATACGCAGTATTTT.

Only a few counts were recorded for this clonotype. The rearrangement joins TRBV3-1 to TRBJ2-1; D unresolved. This CDR3 region has 16 residues. CDR1 is LGHDT, CDR2 YNNKEL, per germline (reference sequence). V was trimmed by 0 bases and J by 2 bases, leaving 11 bases between them. The CDR3 coding sequence is TGTGCCAGCAGCCAAGATGGTAGCCAACCCTACAATGAGCAGTTCTTC. This translates into CASSQDGSQPYNEQFF.

The table lists this clonotype with a few counts. The chain couples TRBV28 to TRBJ2-7, with 9 bases aligning to TRBD2. CDR1 is MDHEN, CDR2 SYDVKM, per germline. Trimming cost V 2 bases and J 3 bases; bases outside gene matches: 8. CDR3 length: 16 amino acids. As DNA, the CDR3 is TGTGCCAGCAGTTTAAATGGAGCGGGGGGACTCTACGAGCAGTACTTC. The encoded protein is CASSLNGAGGLYEQYF.

This clonotype was seen only a few times. J is TRBJ2-5 and V is TRBV13, with 11 bases matching TRBD1. Germline lookup yields CDR1 PRHDT and CDR2 FYEKMQ (reference sequence). V was pared by 5 bases and J by 2 bases, with 4 bases of the junction left unmatched. This CDR3 is built from 15 residues. This CDR3 reads CASSPDRGHQETQYF. The CDR3 DNA reads TGTGCCAGCAGCCCGGACAGGGGGCATCAAGAGACCCAGTACTTC.

This clonotype was seen a few times. V and J are TRBV7-9 and TRBJ2-5; D remains unclear. CDR1 is SEHNR and CDR2 is FQNEAQ in the germline V gene (reference sequence). This CDR3 comprises 15 residues. V was shortened by 1 base and J by 4 bases, with 13 bases between the two germline ends. The CDR3 coding sequence is TGTGCCAGCAGCTTAGGAGCTGGACCTGGAGAGACCCAGTACTTC. As protein: CASSLGAGPGETQYF.

This clonotype was picked up many times. This chain uses TRBV27 with TRBJ1-5; a possible D gene is TRBD1 (5 bases). V was clipped by 6 bases and J by 5 bases, with 11 bases between them. Germline CDR1 and CDR2: MNHEY and SMNVEV (reference sequence). The CDR3 loop spans 13 amino acids. DNA of the CDR3: TGTGCCAGCAGCCTGGGGGAATATCAGCCCCAGCATTTT. Residues: CASSLGEYQPQHF.

This clonotype was counted once. The chain is built from TRBV12-3 or TRBV12-4 and TRBJ1-4; TRBD1 matches at 10 bases. V lost 5 bases and J lost 8; bases outside the gene matches: 2. The CDR3 is 13 residues long. CDR3 sequence: CASSGTGVEKLFF. DNA for the CDR3: TGTGCCAGCAGTGGGACAGGGGTCGAAAAACTGTTTTTT.

There are a few counts of this clonotype. CDR3 region: CSAGSGTVTSYEQYF. In DNA form, the CDR3 reads TGCAGTGCTGGGTCAGGCACAGTAACCTCCTACGAGCAGTACTTC. This chain joins TRBV20-1 and TRBJ2-7; D gene ambiguous. The length of the CDR3 is 15 residues. In germline, CDR1 is DFQATT, CDR2 SNEGSKA (reference sequence). Trimming shortened V by 5 bases and J by 0 bases, and 17 bases separated the two germline ends.